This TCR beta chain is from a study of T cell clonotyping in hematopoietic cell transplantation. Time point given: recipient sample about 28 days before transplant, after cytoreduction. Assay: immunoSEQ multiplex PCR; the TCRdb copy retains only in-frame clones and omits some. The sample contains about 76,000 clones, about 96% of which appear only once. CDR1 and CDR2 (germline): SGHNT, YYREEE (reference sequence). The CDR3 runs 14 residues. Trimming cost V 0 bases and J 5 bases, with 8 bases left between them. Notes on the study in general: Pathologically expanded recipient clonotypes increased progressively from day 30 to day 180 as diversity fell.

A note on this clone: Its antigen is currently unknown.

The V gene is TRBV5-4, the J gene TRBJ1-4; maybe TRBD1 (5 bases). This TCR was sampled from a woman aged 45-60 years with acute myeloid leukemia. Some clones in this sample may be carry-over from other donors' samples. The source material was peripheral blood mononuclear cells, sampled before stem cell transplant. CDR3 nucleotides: TGTGCCAGCAGCTTGGGTGGGGCAAATGAAAAACTGTTTTTT. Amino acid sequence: CASSLGGANEKLFF.